This T cell receptor beta chain was sequenced during a study of T-cell memory formation after mild COVID-19. Study context: TCR clusters were largely donor specific.

As concerns this clonotype: What it binds is not known.

V lost 4 bases, J lost 1 base, and 3 bases stayed unmatched. Germline values: CDR1 LGHDT, CDR2 YNNKEL (reference sequence). The CDR3 sequence is 14 residues long. Overall study findings and caveats: There was a balanced CD4/CD8 profile in clones contracting day 15 to 85, and later expanders leaned CD4+. Researchers could not confirm that second-wave clones peaking on day 37 targeted SARS-CoV-2. Pre-infection memory contained some responding clones, which suggested that cross-reactive memory had joined.

TCRdb independently ran MiXCR on the 5' RACE reads; one entry per CDR3 protein. In the table there are some 290,000 distinct CDR3 sequences, roughly 17% of which are singletons. The rearrangement uses TRBV3-1 and TRBJ1-1; 7 bases are shared with TRBD1. Sequencing was carried out using PBMCs or a T cell subset sorted from them (not recorded which). The origin of this receptor is a man aged 18 to 29 who had mild COVID-19 (a few samples of this study predate the infection). Cell type and time point are not known. The CDR3 sequence is CASSPGQTNTEAFF. The CDR3 region has the DNA TGTGCCAGCAGCCCGGGACAGACGAACACTGAAGCTTTCTTT.